Listed here are 28 T cell receptor beta chains from one sample, sequenced in a study of T-cell reconstitution after alpha-beta-depleted transplantation in children. The TCRbeta library was prepared with unique molecular identifiers. Each CDR3 protein is one row after TCRdb ran MiXCR on the PCR reads. The sample has about 830,000 distinct CDR3 sequences, under 20% seen once. Here the sequenced sample was PBMCs, mostly from graft donor cells, taken 360 days after TCRalphabeta/CD19-depleted stem cell transplant. These receptor sequences come from a male patient younger than 18 who had a stem cell transplant for acute lymphoblastic leukemia, so the T cells may come from the graft donor.

The chain recombines TRBV7-3 with TRBJ1-1; unclear D gene. CDR3 size: 13 residues. Between the trimmed V and J ends, which lost 8 bases and 3 bases, there was a span of 13 bases. Germline CDR1 and CDR2: SGHTA and FQGTGA. CDR3 bases: TGTGCCAGCTCCCCCGGGCCTCACACTGAAGCTTTCTTT. Translation: CASSPGPHTEAFF.

This clonotype was seen a handful of times. The chain recombines TRBV4-1 with TRBJ2-1; perhaps TRBD1 as D (5 bases). Trimming shortened V by 3 bases and J by 8 bases, and 8 bases separated the two germline ends. CDR1 is MGHRA, CDR2 YSYEKL, per germline. This CDR3 contains 12 residues. The DNA of the CDR3 is TGCGCCAGCAGCCACCAGGGTTATGAGCAGTTCTTC. Its protein is CASSHQGYEQFF.

There are a few counts of this clonotype. The rearrangement joins TRBV11-1 to TRBJ2-7; 14 nucleotides align to TRBD2. J was trimmed by 3 bases and V by 4 bases; bases with no gene match: 11. This CDR3 spans 18 amino acids. The germline V gene has CDR1 SGHAT and CDR2 FQDESV (reference sequence). DNA of the CDR3: TGTGCCAGCAGCTCAACCGGGACTAGCGGGAGAGGAGGCTACGAGCAGTACTTC. This translates into CASSSTGTSGRGGYEQYF.

This clonotype was observed a few times. The chain has TRBV27 and TRBJ2-3; D is unclear. The CDR3 runs to 14 residues. CDR1 is MNHEY, CDR2 SMNVEV, per germline (reference sequence). Trimming left V 2 bases short and J 4 bases short, with 10 bases between. The CDR3 DNA is TGTGCCAGCAGTTTAAACAGCCGACCAGATACGCAGTATTTT. Translating gives CASSLNSRPDTQYF.

The DNA of the CDR3 is TGTGCCATCAAAGGGACAGGGGTTGGGCGGGTAGACAATGAGCAGTTCTTC. Amino acid sequence: CAIKGTGVGRVDNEQFF. The genes are TRBV10-3 and TRBJ2-1; 10 nucleotides line up with TRBD1. The CDR3 totals 17 residues. The ends lost 7 bases at V and 5 bases at J; junction bases unmatched: 14. Germline values: CDR1 ENHRY, CDR2 SYGVKD.

As DNA, the CDR3 is TGTGCCTGGTGCAGTAGGGGACAAGAGACCCAGTACTTC. Translation: CAWCSRGQETQYF. This chain connects TRBV30 to TRBJ2-5, with D perhaps matching TRBD1 (5 bases). The CDR3 contains 13 residues. V dropped 5 bases and J dropped 2 bases, with 12 bases sitting between them. Germline CDR1 reads GTSNPN; CDR2 reads SVGIG (reference sequence).

The chain links TRBV6-1 to TRBJ2-3, with D possibly TRBD2 on 5 matching bases. V shed 7 bases and J shed 2 bases, with 19 bases lying between them. The CDR3 loop spans 16 amino acids. Germline lookup yields CDR1 MNHNS and CDR2 SASEGT. CDR3 region: CASTQEVELITDTQYF. As DNA, the CDR3 is TGTGCCAGCACCCAGGAGGTAGAGTTAATCACAGATACGCAGTATTTT.

The rearrangement links TRBV7-8 to TRBJ2-7; D is ambiguous. The CDR3 is made up of 16 amino acids. Trimming shortened V by 5 bases and J by 0 bases, and 17 bases separated the two germline ends. CDR1 and CDR2 (germline): SGHVS, FQNEAQ. CDR3 sequence: CASSQSWYRTSYEQYF. The CDR3 DNA reads TGTGCCAGCAGCCAGAGTTGGTACAGAACCTCCTACGAGCAGTACTTC.

Only a few counts were recorded for this clonotype. The CDR3 DNA reads TGCAGTGCTAGAGATAGGGGGAGCACTGAAGCTTTCTTT. As protein: CSARDRGSTEAFF. This chain joins TRBV20-1 and TRBJ1-1, with a possible D match to TRBD1 (6 bases). V gave up 0 bases and J gave up 4 bases, with 9 bases separating them. The germline V gene has CDR1 DFQATT and CDR2 SNEGSKA (reference sequence). The CDR3 length is 13 residues.

This clonotype was picked up many times. The V call is TRBV27, the J call TRBJ2-7, with a weak D call TRBD2 (6 bases). The length of the CDR3 is 12 residues. Trimming pared 5 bases from V and 6 bases from J, leaving 11 bases between. Germline CDR1 and CDR2: MNHEY and SMNVEV (reference sequence). The CDR3 DNA reads TGTGCCAGCAGTCCGAATAGCGGCGAGCAGTACTTC. It codes for CASSPNSGEQYF.

V and J are TRBV5-1 and TRBJ2-7; perhaps TRBD1 as D (5 bases). Trimming stripped 0 bases from V and 6 bases from J, with 13 bases between. The length of the CDR3 is 14 residues. CDR1 and CDR2 from the germline V gene are SGHRS and YFSETQ. The CDR3 bases are TGCGCCAGCAGCTTGGAAGGACACCCTAGCGAGCAGTACTTC. Its protein is CASSLEGHPSEQYF.

The chain couples TRBV19 to TRBJ2-1; possibly TRBD1 for D (5 bases). Germline lookup yields CDR1 LNHDA and CDR2 SQIVND (reference sequence). This CDR3 has 15 residues. V was clipped by 1 base and J by 2 bases, with 9 bases between them. CDR3 bases: TGTGCCAGTAGTATAGGACAGAAAACCTACAATGAGCAGTTCTTC. It yields the protein CASSIGQKTYNEQFF.

This clonotype was seen a few times. This chain joins TRBV20-1 and TRBJ2-1; TRBD2 matches at 7 bases. The CDR3 is 15 amino acids. The V segment lost 0 bases and the J segment 1 base; nucleotides outside the gene matches: 3. Germline V lookup: CDR1 DFQATT, CDR2 SNEGSKA (reference sequence). The CDR3: CSARDPAGSYNEQFF. DNA for the CDR3: TGCAGTGCTAGAGATCCAGCGGGGTCCTACAATGAGCAGTTCTTC.

The chain recombines TRBV20-1 with TRBJ1-2; TRBD1 is a possible D gene (5 bases). With 1 base removed from V and 6 bases from J, the gap between germline ends came to 9 bases. The CDR3 covers 12 residues. Germline lookup yields CDR1 DFQATT and CDR2 SNEGSKA (reference sequence). The CDR3: CSARAQVDGYTF. CDR3 bases: TGCAGTGCTAGAGCACAGGTTGATGGCTACACCTTC.

In this sample, this clonotype turned up many times. V and J are TRBV9 and TRBJ2-1; 7 bases fit TRBD2. Germline CDR1 and CDR2: SGDLS and YYNGEE. The CDR3 runs to 14 residues. The trim removed 6 bases at V and 9 bases at J, leaving 12 bases unmatched. CDR3 DNA sequence: TGTGCCAGCACCTCCCTGGGGAGGGCCTCTGAGCAGTTCTTC. It translates to CASTSLGRASEQFF.

This chain connects TRBV9 to TRBJ2-1; the D gene is possibly TRBD2 (6 bases). CDR1 is SGDLS and CDR2 is YYNGEE in the germline V gene. With 1 base removed from V and 2 bases from J, the gap between germline ends came to 16 bases. CDR3 length: 17 residues. The CDR3 here is CASSVSPGLRTYNEQFF. The CDR3 DNA reads as TGTGCCAGCAGCGTATCCCCTGGACTACGAACCTACAATGAGCAGTTCTTC.

The rearrangement joins TRBV11-2 to TRBJ2-2; 10 bases are a match to TRBD1. This CDR3 has 18 amino acids. The V gene's germline CDR1 is SGHAT and CDR2 FQNNGV. With V trimmed by 5 bases and J by 4 bases, 13 bases remained unmatched. CDR3 protein: CASSTTFGTGAATGELFF. The CDR3 DNA reads as TGTGCCAGCAGCACTACCTTTGGGACAGGGGCCGCCACCGGGGAGCTGTTTTTT.

This clonotype has only a few counts. The chain recombines TRBV5-1 with TRBJ2-7; weak D call: TRBD2 (6 bases). The V and J ends lost 4 bases and 1 base respectively, with 18 bases between them. CDR3 size: 16 residues. Germline-derived CDR1 and CDR2 are SGHRS and YFSETQ. The CDR3 spells CASSPLPGGGSYEQYF. In DNA, the CDR3 is TGCGCCAGCAGCCCTCTCCCTGGCGGAGGGTCCTACGAGCAGTACTTC.

The table lists this clonotype with a few counts. The chain has TRBV27 and TRBJ2-5, with D perhaps being TRBD1 or TRBD2 (6 bases each). The CDR3 contains 15 residues. The germline gives CDR1 MNHEY, CDR2 SMNVEV (reference sequence). V dropped 2 bases and J dropped 2 bases, with 12 bases sitting between them. CDR3 DNA: TGTGCCAGCAGTTTAGTCTGGAGGGGGCAAGAGACCCAGTACTTC. Residues: CASSLVWRGQETQYF.

Worth noting for this clonotype: Given the absence of the conserved phenylalanine or tryptophan at the CDR3 end, a read error is likely. The DNA is omitted, as the CDR3 cannot be located on it reliably, and the CDR3 follows TCRdb's listing. This chain uses TRBV11-3 with TRBJ2-7. With termini counted, the CDR3 has 8 amino acids. Germline lookup yields CDR1 SGHNT and CDR2 YENEEA. This CDR3 reads CASSRGFC.

DNA of the CDR3: TGCAGCGTTGAGGGGACTAGCGGGGACAATACGCAGTATTTT. The encoded protein is CSVEGTSGDNTQYF. The chain couples TRBV29-1 to TRBJ2-3, with 13 bases matching TRBD2. This CDR3 comprises 14 residues. Germline V gives CDR1 SQVTM, CDR2 ANQGSEA. Losses at the gene ends were 3 bases for V and 7 bases for J; bases not matched to a gene: 4.

The rearrangement joins TRBV7-2 to TRBJ2-5, with 12 nucleotides matching TRBD2. The V and J ends lost 1 base and 4 bases, in that order; junction bases with no gene match: 7. Germline V CDR1 and CDR2: SGHTA, FQGNSA. There are 17 residues in the CDR3. The CDR3 reads CASSLGGLAGLGETQYF. The CDR3 region has the DNA TGTGCCAGCAGCTTAGGCGGACTAGCGGGACTAGGAGAGACCCAGTACTTC.

This clonotype was seen more than once but under ten times. The chain carries TRBV12-3 or TRBV12-4 and TRBJ1-1, with D hard to call. V was trimmed by 6 bases and J by 5 bases, leaving 10 bases between them. This CDR3 region has 12 residues. The CDR3 coding sequence is TGTGCCAGCAGAGCTTCGGGGACTGAAGCTTTCTTT. It specifies CASRASGTEAFF.

The chain has TRBV9 and TRBJ2-1, with D perhaps TRBD2 (6 bases). This CDR3 has 14 residues. Germline values: CDR1 SGDLS, CDR2 YYNGEE. V shed 0 bases and J shed 8 bases, with 12 bases lying between them. The CDR3, as DNA: TGTGCCAGCAGCGTAGATCGGGAGACCGATGAGCAGTTCTTC. Translating gives CASSVDRETDEQFF.

The chain carries TRBV5-1 and TRBJ2-7; 13 nucleotides agree with TRBD2. This CDR3 has 19 residues. V was clipped by 4 bases and J by 2 bases; unmatched bases: 15. In germline, CDR1 is SGHRS, CDR2 YFSETQ. CDR3 nucleotide sequence: TGCGCCAGCAGCGCTGCCGGGACTAGCGGGAAAGGAGGCGCCTACGAGCAGTACTTC. Translating it yields CASSAAGTSGKGGAYEQYF.

This clonotype has a handful of counts. V usage is TRBV5-1 and J usage is TRBJ2-4, with D tentatively TRBD2 (5 bases). CDR1 is SGHRS, CDR2 YFSETQ, per germline. Between the trimmed V and J ends, which lost 3 bases and 9 bases, there was a span of 16 bases. This CDR3 spans 14 amino acids. The chain's CDR3 is CASSYTAGLIIQYF. In DNA form, the CDR3 reads TGCGCCAGCAGCTACACTGCGGGCCTAATCATTCAGTACTTC.

V usage is TRBV29-1 and J usage is TRBJ1-3; D remains unclear. The germline V gene has CDR1 SQVTM and CDR2 ANQGSEA. The CDR3 loop spans 14 amino acids. Trimming left V 3 bases short and J 0 bases short, with 9 bases between. CDR3 loop: CSVDVTSSGNTIYF. Here the CDR3 DNA reads TGCAGCGTTGATGTCACGAGCTCTGGAAACACCATATATTTT. The full variable domain, rest sourced from reference TRBV29-1 and TRBJ1-3, is SAVISQKPSRDICQRGTSLTIQCQVDSQVTMMFWYRQQPGQSLTLIATANQGSEATYESGFVIDKFPISRPNLTFSTLTVSNMSPEDSSIYLCSVDVTSSGNTIYFGEGSWLTVV.

This sequence joins TRBV4-1 and TRBJ2-7, with D unresolved. V was clipped by 8 bases and J by 7 bases, with 30 bases between them. The CDR3 runs to 17 residues. CDR1 is MGHRA and CDR2 is YSYEKL in the germline V gene. CDR3 coding DNA: TGCGCCAGCGTGCCAATATTTGAAGGGTCAGGTCCTCCTGAGCAGTACTTC. Its protein is CASVPIFEGSGPPEQYF.